The sequence of this T cell receptor beta chain was determined in a study of T cell repertoires in cytomegalovirus infection. Turning to the study itself: Indications came from public TCR beta signatures; they pointed to CMV infection and to a matching HLA type. Overall study findings and caveats: CMV carriers having the relevant HLA were flagged by cumulative public TCR beta family frequency.

The CDR3 is 14 residues long. Germline values: CDR1 LNHNV, CDR2 YYDKDF (reference sequence). V shed 1 base and J shed 7 bases, with 11 bases lying between them. This clonotype was seen a few times. As yet, its antigen is unknown. A single record per CDR3 protein comes from TCRdb applying MiXCR to the reads. Here the sample spans around 740,000 distinct CDR3 sequences, roughly a third being singletons. This TCR was sampled from a human donor in good health (CMV status not recorded). Some clones in this sample may be carry-over from other donors' samples. Sequencing input: PBMCs. This chain joins TRBV15 and TRBJ2-1, with D hard to call. The CDR3 is CATSRGFFSNEQFF. In nucleotides, the CDR3 is TGTGCCACCAGCAGAGGGTTTTTTAGTAATGAGCAGTTCTTC.